The sequence of this T cell receptor beta chain was determined in a study of OX40 agonist ivuxolimab in advanced cancers. Study-level information: Among those enrolled, mean age was approximately 62 years (range about 20 to 79) and 75% to 85% were male.

Some clones are missing from TCRdb's copy, which holds only in-frame ones; the method was immunoSEQ multiplex PCR. The table includes about 70,000 clones, roughly 89% detected once. Germline loops: CDR1 SQVTM, CDR2 ANQGSEA. The V gene end was trimmed by 5 bases and the J gene end by 1 base; junction bases not matched to a gene: 11. The CDR3 length is 18 residues. The sequencing here drew on CD4+ or CD8+ T cells sorted from blood, taken in a trial of the OX40 agonist ivuxolimab. The chain is built from TRBV29-1 and TRBJ2-3; 14 nucleotides match TRBD2. The sequence was collected from an adult with an advanced solid tumor such as melanoma, head and neck, liver or kidney cancer. The CDR3 DNA reads TGCAGCGTTAAAACCCCGGGACTAGCGGGGGAACGCACAGATACGCAGTATTTT. Encoded protein: CSVKTPGLAGERTDTQYF.